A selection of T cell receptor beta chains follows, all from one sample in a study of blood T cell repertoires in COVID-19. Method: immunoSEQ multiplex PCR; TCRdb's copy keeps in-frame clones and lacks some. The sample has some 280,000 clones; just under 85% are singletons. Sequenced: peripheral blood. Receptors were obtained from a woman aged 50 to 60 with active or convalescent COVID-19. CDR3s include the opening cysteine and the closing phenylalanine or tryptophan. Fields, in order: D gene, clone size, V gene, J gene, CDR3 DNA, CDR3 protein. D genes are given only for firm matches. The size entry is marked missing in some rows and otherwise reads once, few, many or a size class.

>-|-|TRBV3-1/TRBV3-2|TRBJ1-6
TGTGCCAGCAGCCAAGTCGCGGCAGATAATTCACCCCTCCACTTT
CASSQVAADNSPLHF
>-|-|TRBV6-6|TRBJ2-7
TGTGCCAGCACCGCGATAAGTTCCTACGAGCAGTACTTC
CASTAISSYEQYF
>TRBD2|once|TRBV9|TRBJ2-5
TGTGCCAGCAGCGTAGGGGTAGCGGGAGGGCAAGAGACCCAGTACTTC
CASSVGVAGGQETQYF
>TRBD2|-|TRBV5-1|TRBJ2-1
TGCGCCAGCAGCCTACTAACTAGCGGCACCTACAATGAGCAGTTCTTC
CASSLLTSGTYNEQFF
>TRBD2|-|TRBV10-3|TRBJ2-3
TGTGCCATCAGTGGACCGAGCGGGAGGGCCTCAGATACGCAGTATTTT
CAISGPSGRASDTQYF
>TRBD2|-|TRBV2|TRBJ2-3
TGTGCCAGCAGCGCAGGGACTAGCGGACTTAGCACAGATACGCAGTATTTT
CASSAGTSGLSTDTQYF
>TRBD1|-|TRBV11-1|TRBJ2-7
TGTGCCAGCAGCCCAGGGGGCCGCTACGAGCAGTACTTC
CASSPGGRYEQYF
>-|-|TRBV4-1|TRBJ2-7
TGCGCCAGCAGCCAAGGAAGGGGTCCTTCAAGCTCCTACGAGCAGTACTTC
CASSQGRGPSSSYEQYF
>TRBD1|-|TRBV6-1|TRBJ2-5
TGTGCCAGCAGTGAAGCGACAGGGTTTGGAGAGACCCAGTACTTC
CASSEATGFGETQYF
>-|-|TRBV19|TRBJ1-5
TGTGCCAGTACCCCCGGGGGTGTTAGCAATCAGCCCCAGCATTTT
CASTPGGVSNQPQHF
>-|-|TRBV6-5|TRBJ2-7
TGTGCCAGCAGGCCCATAGAGAGGAGAGACCACGAGCAGTACTTC
CASRPIERRDHEQYF
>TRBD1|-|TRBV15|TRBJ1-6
TGTGCCACCAGCACCCGGGACAGGGGGTTTTCACCCCTCCACTTT
CATSTRDRGFSPLHF
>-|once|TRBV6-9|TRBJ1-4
TGTGCCAGCAGCCCCTTACAGGGTCCCAATGAAAAACTGTTTTTT
CASSPLQGPNEKLFF
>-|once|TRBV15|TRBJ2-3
TGTGCCACCAGCAGAGGCGAAGGGGGTCGCTATCTTCTAGATACGCAGTATTTT
CATSRGEGGRYLLDTQYF
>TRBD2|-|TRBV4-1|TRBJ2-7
TGCGCCAGCAGCCAGAGACTAGCGGGGTGGAACGAGCAGTACTTC
CASSQRLAGWNEQYF
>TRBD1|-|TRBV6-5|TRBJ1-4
TGTGCCAGCAGTTACAGGGGGCCGGGTGAAAAACTGTTTTTT
CASSYRGPGEKLFF
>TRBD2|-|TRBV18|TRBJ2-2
TGTGCCAGCTCACCAAACCCGGCCCCACTAGCGGCGGGGACCGGGGAGCTGTTTTTT
CASSPNPAPLAAGTGELFF
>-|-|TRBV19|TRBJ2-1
TGTGCCAGTAGACGCGGATTGACCTACAATGAGCAGTTCTTC
CASRRGLTYNEQFF
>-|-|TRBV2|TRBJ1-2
TGTGCCAGCAGGGCCACGCAGTTGGGCTACACCTTC
CASRATQLGYTF
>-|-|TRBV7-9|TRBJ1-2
TGTGCCAGCAGCTTCGACAGTAACTATGGCTACACCTTC
CASSFDSNYGYTF
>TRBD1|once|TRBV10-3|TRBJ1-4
TGTGCCATCAGGTCGGGACAGGGGACGCCTAATGAAAAACTGTTTTTT
CAIRSGQGTPNEKLFF
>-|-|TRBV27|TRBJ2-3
TGTGCCATCCGCCAGTCGGGGTTCGTAGATACGCAGTATTTT
CAIRQSGFVDTQYF
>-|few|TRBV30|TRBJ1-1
TGTGCCTGGAGGCCCCCCCTAGGGGTCGGTGCTGAAGCTTTCTTT
CAWRPPLGVGAEAFF
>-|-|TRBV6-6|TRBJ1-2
TGTGCCAGCAGTTACAGCAGGGCTAACTATGGCTACACCTTC
CASSYSRANYGYTF
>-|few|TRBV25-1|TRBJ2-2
TGTGCCAGCAGAGGGGCCCCCGGGGAGCTGTTTTTT
CASRGAPGELFF
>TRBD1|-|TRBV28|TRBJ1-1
TGTGCCAGCAGTCCCCCACTTGGACAGGGCACTGAAGCTTTCTTT
CASSPPLGQGTEAFF
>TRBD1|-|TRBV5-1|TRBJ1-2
TGCGCCAGCAGCTTGGGGACAGGGAATGGCTACACCTTC
CASSLGTGNGYTF
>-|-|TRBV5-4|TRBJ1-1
TGTGCCAGCAGCTTGGCTGACAGCATGGAAGCTTTCTTT
CASSLADSMEAFF
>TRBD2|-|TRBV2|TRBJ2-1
TGTGCCAGCAGTGTTCTCTCTTACGGGAGGGCCAACAATGAGCAGTTCTTC
CASSVLSYGRANNEQFF
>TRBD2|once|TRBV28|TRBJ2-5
TGTGCCAGCAGTTTATCTTTACTAGCGGGAGCGTCCCATGGGGAGACCCAGTACTTC
CASSLSLLAGASHGETQYF
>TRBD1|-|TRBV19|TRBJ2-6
TGTGCCAGTACCCCCGGACAGGGTAACTCTGGGGCCAACGTCCTGACTTTC
CASTPGQGNSGANVLTF
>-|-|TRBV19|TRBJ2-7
TGTGCCAGTAGACCGCAGGGGCACAGGGACGAGCAGTACTTC
CASRPQGHRDEQYF
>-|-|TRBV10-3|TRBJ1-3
TGTGCCATCAGTGAGTGGGGGCTCGGAAACACCATATATTTT
CAISEWGLGNTIYF
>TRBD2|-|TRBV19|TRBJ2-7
TGTGCCAGTAGTACCTCCCGGGGGGGGAGGGCGAGGTACGAGCAGTACTTC
CASSTSRGGRARYEQYF
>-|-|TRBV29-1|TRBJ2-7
TGCAGCGCCTGCCGGGACAACTCCTACGAGCAGTACTTC
CSACRDNSYEQYF
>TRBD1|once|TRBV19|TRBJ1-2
TGTGCCACCCTAGTTCCCTTATCAGGGGGCAGGTATGGCTACACCTTC
CATLVPLSGGRYGYTF
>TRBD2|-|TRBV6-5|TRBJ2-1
TGTGCCAGCAGTTACGTAACTAGCGGGAGTAATGAGCAGTTCTTC
CASSYVTSGSNEQFF
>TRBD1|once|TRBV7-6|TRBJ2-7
TGTGCCAGCAGCTTATCCGGACAGGTTCGCTCCGAGCAGTACTTC
CASSLSGQVRSEQYF
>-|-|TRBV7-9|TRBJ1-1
TGTGCCAGCAGCGTAGCGGGACAGAACACTGAAGCTTTCTTT
CASSVAGQNTEAFF
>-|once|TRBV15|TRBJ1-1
TGTGCCACCAGCAGAAGCGGGGGTGGAGGGCGATCTTTCTTT
CATSRSGGGGRSFF
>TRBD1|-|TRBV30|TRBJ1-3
TGTGCCTGGGACTTACAGGGGCTTTCTTCTGGAAACACCATATATTTT
CAWDLQGLSSGNTIYF
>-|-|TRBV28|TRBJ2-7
TGTGCCAGCCTCGGGACGACAGGATCCTACGAGCAGTACTTC
CASLGTTGSYEQYF
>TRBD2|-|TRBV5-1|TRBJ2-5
TGCGCCAGCCGCGATCTAGCGGGACAAGAGACCCAGTACTTC
CASRDLAGQETQYF
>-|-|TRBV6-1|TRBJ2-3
TGTGCCAGCAGTGAAGAGGCGACTAGCACAGATACGCAGTATTTT
CASSEEATSTDTQYF
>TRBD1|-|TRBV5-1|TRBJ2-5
TGCGCCAGCAGCCCCGGACAGGGGGCTTTACAAGAGACCCAGTACTTC
CASSPGQGALQETQYF
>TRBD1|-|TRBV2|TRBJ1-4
TGTGCCAGCAGTTCAGACAGGGTCAATGAAAAACTGTTTTTT
CASSSDRVNEKLFF
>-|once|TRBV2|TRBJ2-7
TGTGCCAGCAGCGACTCAAAGCAGGGGTACGAGCAGTACTTC
CASSDSKQGYEQYF
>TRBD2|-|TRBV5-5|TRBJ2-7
TGTGCCAGCAGCCCGGGACTAGCGGGAGGGACCTCCTACGAGCAGTACTTC
CASSPGLAGGTSYEQYF